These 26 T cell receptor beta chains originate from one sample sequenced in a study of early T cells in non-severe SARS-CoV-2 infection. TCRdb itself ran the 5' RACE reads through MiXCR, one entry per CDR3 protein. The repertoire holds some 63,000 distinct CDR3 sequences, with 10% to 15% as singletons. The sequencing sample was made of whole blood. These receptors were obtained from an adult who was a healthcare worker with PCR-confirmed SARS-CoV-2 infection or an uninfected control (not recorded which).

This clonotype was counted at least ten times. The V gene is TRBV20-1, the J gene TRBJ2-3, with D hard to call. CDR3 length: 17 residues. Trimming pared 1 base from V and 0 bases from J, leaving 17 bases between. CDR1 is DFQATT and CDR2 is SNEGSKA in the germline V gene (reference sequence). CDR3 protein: CSARAASSLASTDTQYF. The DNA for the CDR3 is TGCAGTGCTAGAGCCGCCTCTTCTCTGGCTAGCACAGATACGCAGTATTTT.

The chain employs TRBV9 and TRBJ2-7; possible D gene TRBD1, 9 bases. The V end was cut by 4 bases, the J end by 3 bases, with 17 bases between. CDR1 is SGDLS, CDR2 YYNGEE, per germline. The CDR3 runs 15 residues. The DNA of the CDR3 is TGTGCCAGCAGCCCCCGGGGGGGACAGGGCTACGAGCAGTACTTC. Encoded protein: CASSPRGGQGYEQYF.

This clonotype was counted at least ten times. The DNA for the CDR3 is TGTGCCAGCAGCTTCTCCCAGGGGGTGAGCAATGAAAAACTGTTTTTT. This gives the protein CASSFSQGVSNEKLFF. V and J are TRBV11-2 and TRBJ1-4; 7 nucleotides match TRBD1. This CDR3 is built from 16 residues. Trimming at V came to 3 bases and at J to 5 bases, leaving 9 bases not matched to a gene. Germline CDR1 SGHAT, CDR2 FQNNGV.

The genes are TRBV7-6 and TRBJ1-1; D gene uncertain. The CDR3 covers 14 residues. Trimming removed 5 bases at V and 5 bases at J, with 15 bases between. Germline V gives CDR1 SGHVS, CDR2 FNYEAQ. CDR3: CASSPTLSETEAFF. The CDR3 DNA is TGTGCCAGCAGCCCGACCCTATCTGAAACTGAAGCTTTCTTT.

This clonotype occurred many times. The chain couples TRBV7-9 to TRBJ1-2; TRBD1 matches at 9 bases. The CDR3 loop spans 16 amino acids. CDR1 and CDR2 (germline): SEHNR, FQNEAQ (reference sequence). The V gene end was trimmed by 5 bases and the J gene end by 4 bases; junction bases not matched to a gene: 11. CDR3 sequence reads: CASSTSSTGGSYGYTF. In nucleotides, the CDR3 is TGTGCCAGCAGCACATCGTCGACAGGGGGATCCTATGGCTACACCTTC.

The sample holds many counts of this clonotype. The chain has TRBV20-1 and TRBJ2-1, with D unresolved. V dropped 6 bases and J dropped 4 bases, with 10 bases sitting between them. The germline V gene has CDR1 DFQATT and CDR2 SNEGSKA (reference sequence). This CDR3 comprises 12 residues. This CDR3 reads CSAAPRYNEQFF. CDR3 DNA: TGCAGTGCAGCTCCCCGGTACAATGAGCAGTTCTTC.

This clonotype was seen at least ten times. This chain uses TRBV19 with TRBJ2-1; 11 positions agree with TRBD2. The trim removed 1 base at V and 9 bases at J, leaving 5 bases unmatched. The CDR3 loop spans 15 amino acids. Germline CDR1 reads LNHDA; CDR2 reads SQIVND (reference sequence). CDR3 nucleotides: TGTGCCAGTAGTATAGCGACTAGCGGGGTTGGTGAGCAGTTCTTC. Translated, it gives CASSIATSGVGEQFF.

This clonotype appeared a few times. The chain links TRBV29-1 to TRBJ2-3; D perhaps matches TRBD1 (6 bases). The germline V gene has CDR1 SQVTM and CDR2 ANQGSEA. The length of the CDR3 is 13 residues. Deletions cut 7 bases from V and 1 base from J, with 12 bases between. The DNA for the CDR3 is TGCAGCGCCCTGACAGGCCGCACAGATACGCAGTATTTT. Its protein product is CSALTGRTDTQYF.

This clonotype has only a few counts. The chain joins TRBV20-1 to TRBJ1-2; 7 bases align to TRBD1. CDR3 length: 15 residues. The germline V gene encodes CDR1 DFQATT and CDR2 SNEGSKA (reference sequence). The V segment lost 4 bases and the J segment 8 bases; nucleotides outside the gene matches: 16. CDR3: CSAISGTDPNGGYTF. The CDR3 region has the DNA TGCAGTGCTATCTCCGGGACAGATCCCAATGGGGGCTACACCTTC.

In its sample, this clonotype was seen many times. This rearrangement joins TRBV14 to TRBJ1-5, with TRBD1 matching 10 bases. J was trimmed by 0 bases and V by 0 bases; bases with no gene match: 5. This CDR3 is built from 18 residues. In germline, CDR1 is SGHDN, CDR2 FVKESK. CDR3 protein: CASSQEGTGDYSNQPQHF. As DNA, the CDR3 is TGTGCCAGCAGCCAAGAGGGGACAGGGGATTATAGCAATCAGCCCCAGCATTTT.

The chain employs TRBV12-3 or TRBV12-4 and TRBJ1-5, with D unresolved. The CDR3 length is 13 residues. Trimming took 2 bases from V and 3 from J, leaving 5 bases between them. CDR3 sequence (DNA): TGTGCCAGCAGTTTATCATACAATCAGCCCCAGCATTTT. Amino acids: CASSLSYNQPQHF.

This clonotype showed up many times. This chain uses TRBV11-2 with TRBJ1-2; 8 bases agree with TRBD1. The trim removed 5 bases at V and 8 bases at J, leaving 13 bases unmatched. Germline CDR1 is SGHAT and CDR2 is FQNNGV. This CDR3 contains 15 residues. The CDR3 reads CASSLHSRTGQGYTF. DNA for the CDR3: TGTGCCAGCAGCCTCCACTCCCGGACAGGGCAAGGCTACACCTTC.

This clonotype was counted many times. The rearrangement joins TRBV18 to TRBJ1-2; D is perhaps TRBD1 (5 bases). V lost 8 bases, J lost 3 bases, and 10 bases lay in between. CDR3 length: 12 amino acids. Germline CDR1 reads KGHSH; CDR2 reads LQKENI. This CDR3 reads CASGAGDYGYTF. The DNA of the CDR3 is TGTGCCAGCGGAGCGGGGGACTATGGCTACACCTTC. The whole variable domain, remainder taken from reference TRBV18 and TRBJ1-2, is NAGVMQNPRHLVRRRGQEARLRCSPMKGHSHVYWYRQLPEEGLKFMVYLQKENIIDESGMPKERFSAEFPKEGPSILRIQQVVRGDSAAYFCASGAGDYGYTFGSGTRLTVV.

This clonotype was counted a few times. The DNA for the CDR3 is TGTGCCAGCAGTTACTCGGGACAGGGGGCGGCAGATACGCAGTATTTT. Protein sequence: CASSYSGQGAADTQYF. The gene calls are TRBV6-2 or TRBV6-3 and TRBJ2-3, with 12 bases that match TRBD1. V lost 0 bases to trimming and J lost 4 bases; unmatched junction nucleotides: 2. This CDR3 has 16 amino acids. Germline CDR1 and CDR2: MNHEY and SVGEGT.

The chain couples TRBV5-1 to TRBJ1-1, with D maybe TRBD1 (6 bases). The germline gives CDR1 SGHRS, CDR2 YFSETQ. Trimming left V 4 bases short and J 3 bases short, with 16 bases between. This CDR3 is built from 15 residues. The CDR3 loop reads CASSETGLLDTEAFF. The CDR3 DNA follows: TGCGCCAGCAGCGAAACAGGGCTGCTAGACACTGAAGCTTTCTTT.

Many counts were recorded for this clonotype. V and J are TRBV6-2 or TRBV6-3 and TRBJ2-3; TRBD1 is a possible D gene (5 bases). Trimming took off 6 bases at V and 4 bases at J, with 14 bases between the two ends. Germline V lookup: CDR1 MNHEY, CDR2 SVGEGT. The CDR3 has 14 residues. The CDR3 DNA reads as TGTGCCAGCAGCCCCAGGTTAGGGGCAGATACGCAGTATTTT. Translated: CASSPRLGADTQYF.

CDR3 loop: CASSSQANTIYF. CDR3 bases: TGTGCCAGCAGCTCCCAGGCGAACACCATATATTTT. This chain connects TRBV6-2 or TRBV6-3 to TRBJ1-3; D call uncertain. V gave up 6 bases and J gave up 7 bases, with 10 bases separating them. The CDR3 has 12 residues. Germline-derived CDR1 and CDR2 are MNHEY and SVGEGT.

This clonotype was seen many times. The CDR3 here is CASSPETEYGELFF. The CDR3 DNA follows: TGCGCCAGCAGCCCCGAGACTGAGTACGGGGAGCTGTTTTTT. V gene TRBV4-3 combines with J gene TRBJ2-2; D gene unclear. CDR3 size: 14 residues. The germline V and J ends were trimmed by 4 bases and 7 bases, with 13 bases remaining between them. Germline V lookup: CDR1 LGHNA, CDR2 YSLEER.

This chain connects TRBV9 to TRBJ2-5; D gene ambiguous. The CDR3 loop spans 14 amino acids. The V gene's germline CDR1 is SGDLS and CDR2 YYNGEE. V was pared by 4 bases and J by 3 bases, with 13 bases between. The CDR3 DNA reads TGTGCCAGCAGCTCAAATGCAAGGGAAGAGACCCAGTACTTC. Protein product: CASSSNAREETQYF.

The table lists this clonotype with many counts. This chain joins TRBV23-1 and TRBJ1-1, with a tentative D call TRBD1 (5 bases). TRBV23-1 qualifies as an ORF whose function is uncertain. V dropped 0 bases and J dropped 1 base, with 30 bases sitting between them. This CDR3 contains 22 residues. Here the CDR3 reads CASSQSGRGREDTTRANTEAFF. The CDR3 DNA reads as TGCGCCAGCAGTCAATCGGGGCGTGGAAGGGAGGATACTACTCGGGCGAACACTGAAGCTTTCTTT.

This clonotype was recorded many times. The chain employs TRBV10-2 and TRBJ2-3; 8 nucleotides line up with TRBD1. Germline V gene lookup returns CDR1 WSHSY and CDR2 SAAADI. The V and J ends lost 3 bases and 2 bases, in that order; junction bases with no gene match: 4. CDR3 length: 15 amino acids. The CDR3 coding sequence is TGCGCCAGCAGTGACTCCAGGGGGCTCACAGATACGCAGTATTTT. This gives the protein CASSDSRGLTDTQYF.

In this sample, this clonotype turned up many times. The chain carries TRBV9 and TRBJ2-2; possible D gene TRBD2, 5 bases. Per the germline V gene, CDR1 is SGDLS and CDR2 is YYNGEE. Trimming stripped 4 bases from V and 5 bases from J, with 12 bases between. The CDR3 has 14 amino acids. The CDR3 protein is CASSSGLLTGELFF. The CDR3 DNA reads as TGTGCCAGCAGCTCTGGACTGCTTACCGGGGAGCTGTTTTTT. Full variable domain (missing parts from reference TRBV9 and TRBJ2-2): DSGVTQTPKHLITATGQRVTLRCSPRSGDLSVYWYQQSLDQGLQFLIQYYNGEERAKGNILERFSAQQFPDLHSELNLSSLELGDSALYFCASSSGLLTGELFFGEGSRLTVL.

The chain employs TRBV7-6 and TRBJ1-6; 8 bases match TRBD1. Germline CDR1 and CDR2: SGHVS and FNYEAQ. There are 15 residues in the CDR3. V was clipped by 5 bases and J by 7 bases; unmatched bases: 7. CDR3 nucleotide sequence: TGTGCCAGCAGCGAGGGGGGACAGGCAAATTCACCCCTCCACTTT. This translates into CASSEGGQANSPLHF.

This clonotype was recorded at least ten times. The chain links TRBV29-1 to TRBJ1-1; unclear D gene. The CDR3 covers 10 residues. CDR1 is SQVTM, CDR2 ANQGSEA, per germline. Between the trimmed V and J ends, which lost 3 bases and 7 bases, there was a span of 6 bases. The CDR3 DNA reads TGCAGCGTTGATGGGCGTGAAGCTTTCTTT. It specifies CSVDGREAFF.

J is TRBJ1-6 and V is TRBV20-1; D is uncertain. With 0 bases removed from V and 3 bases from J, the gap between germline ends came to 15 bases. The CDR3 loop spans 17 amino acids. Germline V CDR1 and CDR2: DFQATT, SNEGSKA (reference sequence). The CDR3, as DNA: TGCAGTGCTAGAGATTTCTTGAAAGGGCTCTATAATTCACCCCTCCACTTT. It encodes CSARDFLKGLYNSPLHF.

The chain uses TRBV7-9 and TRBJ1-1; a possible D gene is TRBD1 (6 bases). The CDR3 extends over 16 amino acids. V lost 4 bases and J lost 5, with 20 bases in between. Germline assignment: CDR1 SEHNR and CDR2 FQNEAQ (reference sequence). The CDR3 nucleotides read TGTGCCAGCAGCTGGAGGGGGGGGCAAGTAGGAACTGAAGCTTTCTTT. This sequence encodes CASSWRGGQVGTEAFF.